This TCR beta chain appears in the sequencing data of a study of neoadjuvant nivolumab and ipilimumab in lung cancer. Study at large: Nivolumab 3 mg/kg was given days 1, 15 and 29, plus ipilimumab 1 mg/kg day 1 in combination. Overall study findings and caveats: Only a single major-pathologic-response sample was available for clonality analysis. From pretherapy to surgery, tumor richness and clonality rose with dual therapy.

Note on this clone: Its matching antigen is unknown.

Repertoires were generated with immunoSEQ multiplex PCR, while TCRdb's copy carries only in-frame clones and drops some. Among about 9,000 clones listed, 70% to 85% were seen once. Trimming cost V 6 bases and J 7 bases; bases outside gene matches: 6. This CDR3 spans 12 amino acids. Per germline, CDR1 SQVTM and CDR2 ANQGSEA. Specimen: tumor tissue, collected after neoadjuvant nivolumab, alone or with ipilimumab, at or shortly before surgery. The TCR originated in an adult with non-small cell lung cancer. The V gene is TRBV29-1, the J gene TRBJ2-7; 10 bases map to TRBD1. CDR3 region: CSVDRGHGEQYF. The CDR3 nucleotides read TGCAGCGTCGACAGGGGGCATGGGGAGCAGTACTTC.